This T cell receptor (beta chain) was retrieved from a study of T cells in Graves' hyperthyroidism and ophthalmopathy (dated by TCRdb to between 2019 and 2020). The study in broad terms: Peripheral blood samples were taken at initial diagnosis, before any treatment was given. In several Graves' hyperthyroidism patients, the study also compared T-cell repertoires from thyroid tissue with T-cell repertoires from blood. Following sampling, methimazole starting at 30 mg daily was given to hyperthyroidism patients, and high-dose intravenous methylprednisolone was given to ophthalmopathy patients. The paper reports TCR Vbeta CDR3 sequencing of some 140 peripheral blood samples: 40 to 45 ophthalmopathy, fewer than 85 hyperthyroidism and around 17 progressor patients. TCR V-J signatures able to tell the groups apart were searched for in a discovery cohort of 100 or so patients, of whom 43 had Graves' ophthalmopathy and roughly 58 had stable Graves' hyperthyroidism. Whether ophthalmopathy could be predicted prospectively was tested in an independent validation cohort made up of approximately 19 hyperthyroidism patients plus 17 patients who later progressed to ophthalmopathy. The 90 or so discovery patients were randomly split 7:3 into training and test sets. General conclusions and limits of the study: Sample size was not statistically predetermined, and blinding of investigators to group allocation was not performed. In validation, the model predicted progression to ophthalmopathy a median of about 6 months before onset, with 70% to 71% sensitivity and more than 72% specificity. A model built on a 13 V-J signature distinguished ophthalmopathy from stable hyperthyroidism, reaching 87.88% sensitivity and about 81% specificity in cross-validation and 80%/75% in testing. Most expanded thyroid clonotypes (frequency above 0.001) were also detected in blood, a finding suggesting that blood repertoires may reflect thyroid immune responses.

Ophthalmopathy patients had moderately to severely active disease, Clinical Activity Score of at least 3, NOSPECS grade of at least 4, and duration under 3 months. Exclusion was applied to patients with uncontrolled infections, other autoimmune diseases, pregnancy or lactation. Diagnoses relied on clinical symptoms, serum thyroxine and TRAb, thyroid ultrasound and orbital computed tomography. PBMCs were isolated from 10 ml of fresh peripheral blood by Ficoll-Paque density gradient centrifugation. Total RNA was extracted with Trizol reagent, and quality was checked on an Agilent 2100 Bioanalyzer. Note on this clonotype: The antigen this receptor binds is unknown. Qualities for individual bases were not recorded, and no much larger clone is one base off.

The TCR beta CDR3 regions were amplified from the RNA transcripts. The first round of RT-PCR for the TCR CDR3 was performed with the HTBI primer set and the Qiagen OneStep RT-PCR kit. Libraries were constructed in a second round of multiplex PCR, after which size selection and purification were carried out. The libraries were sequenced on an Illumina HiSeq2000 using paired-end 100 bp reads. In the authors' own workflow: Raw data were processed with SOAPnuke, discarding reads with adapters, uncalled bases, mean Phred below 15, or no exact constant-primer or identifier match. High-quality paired reads were merged using COPE v1.2.5, and each unique nucleotide sequence was defined as a clonotype. MiTCR v1.1 was used to align clonotypes to the IMGT TRBV, TRBD and TRBJ reference segments. The analysis included only V-J combinations with a frequency above 0.0001, which together covered about 99% of the repertoires. The TCS score was defined as the ratio of F50 (clonal expansion) to E x V (chaos), calculated using BLOSUM62-based TCRdist between CDR3 peptides within each V-J. Welch's t-statistics and random forest reduced fewer than 600 V-J features to some 14, which were used in a naive Bayes classifier (R e1071). In TCRdb, the public reads were trimmed at Q25 with fastp and aligned with MiXCR, with productive beta chains retained. Each record represents a unique CDR3 protein, reported with the most common genes and DNA among its rows. TCRdb's processing, not the study's, gives the V and J calls here. Present in this sample are about 530,000 distinct CDR3 sequences, roughly 15% of which were seen just once. The ten biggest clones cover approximately 18% of the sample.

The TCR sequence derives from a woman between 18 and 29 years old with Graves' ophthalmopathy. Sequencing was carried out using blood.

The CDR3 reads CASSEGSGYTF. Read as DNA, the sequence is TGTGCCAGCAGCGAGGGGTCTGGCTACACCTTC. The chain couples TRBV7-9 to TRBJ1-2; the D region possibly corresponds to TRBD1 (5 bases align). The germline V gene (reference sequence) supplies CDR1 SEHNR and CDR2 FQNEAQ. The CDR3, from cysteine to phenylalanine, totals 11 residues. Only the CDR3 portion is preserved as DNA: 33 bases, with reading frame beginning at the first base. The junction carries 8 bases between V and J, which are trimmed by 5 bases and 7 bases respectively. Full variable domain (CDR3 extended with the reference TRBV7-9 and TRBJ1-2 proteins): DTGVSQNPRHKITKRGQNVTFRCDPISEHNRLYWYRQTLGQGPEFLTYFQNEAQLEKSRLLSDRFSAERPKGSFSTLEIQRTEQGDSAMYLCASSEGSGYTFGSGTRLTVV.